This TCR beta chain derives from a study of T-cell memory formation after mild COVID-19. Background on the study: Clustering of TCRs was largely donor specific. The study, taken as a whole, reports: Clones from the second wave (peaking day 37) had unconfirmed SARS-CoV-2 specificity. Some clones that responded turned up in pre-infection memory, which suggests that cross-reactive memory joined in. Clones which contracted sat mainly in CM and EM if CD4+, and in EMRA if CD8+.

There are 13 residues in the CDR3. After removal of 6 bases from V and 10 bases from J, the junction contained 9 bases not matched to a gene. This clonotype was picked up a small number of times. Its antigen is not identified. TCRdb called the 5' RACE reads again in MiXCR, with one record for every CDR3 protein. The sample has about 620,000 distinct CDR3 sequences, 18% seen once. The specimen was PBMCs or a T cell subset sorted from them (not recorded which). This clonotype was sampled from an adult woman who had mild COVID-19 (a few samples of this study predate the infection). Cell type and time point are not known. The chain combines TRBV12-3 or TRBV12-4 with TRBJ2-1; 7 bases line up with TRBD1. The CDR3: CASRLQGVREQFF. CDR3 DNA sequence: TGTGCCAGCAGACTTCAGGGGGTTCGGGAGCAGTTCTTC.